What follows are 5 T cell receptor beta chains derived from one specimen sequenced in a study of cytomegalovirus exposure and HLA in healthy donors. Researchers ran the PCR with 60 Vbeta and 13 Jbeta primers. Using immunoSEQ multiplex PCR, the repertoire was profiled, and TCRdb retains in-frame clones only, with some absent. This repertoire shows about 93,000 clones, over 60% found once; its top ten account for 5.9%. Material: PBMCs. The receptors originated from a boy aged 5-17 years in good health and CMV-seropositive.

The chain recombines TRBV18 with TRBJ2-7; TRBD1 agrees at 8 bases. The J segment lost 3 bases and the V segment lost 3 bases, leaving 7 bases of the junction unmatched. The germline gives CDR1 KGHSH, CDR2 LQKENI. This CDR3 has 15 amino acids. The CDR3 nucleotides read TGTGCCAGCTCACCCGGACAGGGCCGGAACTACGAGCAGTACTTC. Amino acid sequence: CASSPGQGRNYEQYF.

This rearrangement joins TRBV25-1 to TRBJ2-7; unclear D gene. Germline V gives CDR1 MGHDK, CDR2 SYGVNS. The germline V and J ends were trimmed by 4 bases and 2 bases, with 15 bases remaining between them. The CDR3 loop spans 15 amino acids. As DNA, the CDR3 is TGTGCCAGCAGTGGACTGCAGAAGGTGCCCTACGAGCAGTACTTC. As protein: CASSGLQKVPYEQYF.

This clone was picked up one time. V is TRBV5-1 and J is TRBJ1-4; TRBD1 might be the D (5 bases). From germline, CDR1 is SGHRS and CDR2 YFSETQ. The V end was cut by 2 bases, the J end by 7 bases, with 9 bases between. This CDR3 has 13 residues. CDR3: CASSLGAGEKLFF. In DNA, the CDR3 is TGCGCCAGCAGCTTAGGGGCAGGTGAAAAACTGTTTTTT.

The CDR3 protein is CASSENRQIYQPQHF. The CDR3 nucleotides read TGTGCCAGCAGTGAAAACAGACAAATTTATCAGCCCCAGCATTTT. The chain combines TRBV2 with TRBJ1-5; D remains unclear. V lost 2 bases and J lost 5, with 13 bases in between. There are 15 residues in the CDR3. Germline lookup yields CDR1 SNHLY and CDR2 FYNNEI.

The V and J genes are TRBV15 and TRBJ1-1, with a weak D call TRBD1 (6 bases). CDR3 length: 14 residues. Germline CDR1 and CDR2: LNHNV and YYDKDF (reference sequence). Trimming took 4 bases from V and 8 from J, leaving 17 bases between them. The CDR3 DNA reads as TGTGCCACCAGCATCACTCAGGGGCGCGCCGAAGCTTTCTTT. This sequence encodes CATSITQGRAEAFF.